Listed below are T cell receptor beta chains from one sample, sequenced in a study of T-cell reconstitution after alpha-beta-depleted transplantation in children. Using its own MiXCR run on the PCR reads, TCRdb lists one record per CDR3 protein. The table lists a few hundred thousand distinct CDR3 sequences, more than 20% of them singletons, with about a third in the top ten. The material was PBMCs, obtained before TCRalphabeta/CD19-depleted stem cell transplant. The receptors originated from a boy younger than two with Wiskott-Aldrich syndrome, due to receive a stem cell transplant. Both conserved end residues are part of each CDR3. D genes are given only for firm matches. Not all rows give a size; the values are once, few, many and, for expanded clones, a class.

CDR3 | DNA | D | size | J | V | length
CASSLMGAKNIQYF | TGTGCCAGCAGCTTGATGGGGGCCAAAAACATTCAGTACTTC | . | few | TRBJ2-4 | TRBV5-6 | 14
CASSESWQQPDTQYF | TGCGCCAGCAGTGAGTCTTGGCAGCAGCCAGATACGCAGTATTTT | . | . | TRBJ2-3 | TRBV10-1 | 15
CASSLGGAKSMSGELFF | TGTGCCAGCAGCTTAGGCGGGGCCAAAAGCATGTCCGGGGAGCTGTTTTTT | . | . | TRBJ2-2 | TRBV7-9 | 17
CASSWKGLNTEAFF | TGTGCCAGCAGTTGGAAAGGGCTGAACACTGAAGCTTTCTTT | . | . | TRBJ1-1 | TRBV12-3/TRBV12-4 | 14
CASSLVGLAGETQYF | TGTGCCAGCAGCTTGGTGGGGCTAGCGGGAGAGACCCAGTACTTC | TRBD2 | . | TRBJ2-5 | TRBV5-5 | 15
CASSESGSGRAYEQYF | TGCGCCAGCAGTGAGTCCGGTAGCGGGAGGGCTTACGAGCAGTACTTC | TRBD2 | few | TRBJ2-7 | TRBV10-2 | 16
CAIKSAQGNTGELFF | TGTGCCATCAAGAGTGCCCAGGGAAACACCGGGGAGCTGTTTTTT | . | few | TRBJ2-2 | TRBV10-3 | 15
CASSLSRLADEQFF | TGCGCCAGCAGCTTATCGCGACTAGCGGACGAGCAGTTCTTC | TRBD2 | . | TRBJ2-1 | TRBV5-1 | 14
CASSWGQVDTGELFF | TGTGCCAGCAGCTGGGGACAGGTAGACACCGGGGAGCTGTTTTTT | TRBD1 | . | TRBJ2-2 | TRBV5-8 | 15
CSATGQGADTQYF | TGCAGTGCTACGGGACAGGGGGCGGATACGCAGTATTTT | TRBD1 | few | TRBJ2-3 | TRBV20-1 | 13
CASSLVPGRGTEAFF | TGCGCCAGCAGCTTGGTTCCGGGCAGGGGCACTGAAGCTTTCTTT | . | few | TRBJ1-1 | TRBV5-1 | 15
CASSPAAYNEQFF | TGCGCCAGCAGCCCGGCAGCTTACAATGAGCAGTTCTTC | . | . | TRBJ2-1 | TRBV5-1 | 13
CASSLTGVMDIQYF | TGTGCCAGCAGTTTGACGGGAGTGATGGACATTCAGTACTTC | . | . | TRBJ2-4 | TRBV27 | 14